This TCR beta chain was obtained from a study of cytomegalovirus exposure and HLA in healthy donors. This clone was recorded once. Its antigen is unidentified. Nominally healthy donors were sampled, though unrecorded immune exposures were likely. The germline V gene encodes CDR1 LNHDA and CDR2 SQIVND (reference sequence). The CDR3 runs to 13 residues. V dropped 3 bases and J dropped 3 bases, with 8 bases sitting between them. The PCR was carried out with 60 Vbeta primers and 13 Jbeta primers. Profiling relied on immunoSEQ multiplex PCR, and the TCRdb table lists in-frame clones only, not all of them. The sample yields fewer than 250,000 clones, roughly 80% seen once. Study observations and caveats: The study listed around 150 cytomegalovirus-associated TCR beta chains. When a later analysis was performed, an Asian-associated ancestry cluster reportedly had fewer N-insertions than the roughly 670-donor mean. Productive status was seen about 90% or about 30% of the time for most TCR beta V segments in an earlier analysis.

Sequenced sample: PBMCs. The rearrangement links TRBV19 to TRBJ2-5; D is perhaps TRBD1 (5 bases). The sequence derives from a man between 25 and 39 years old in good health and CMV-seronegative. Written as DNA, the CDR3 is TGTGCCAGTAGTATCGACAGTGAAGAGACCCAGTACTTC. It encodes CASSIDSEETQYF.